These 13 T cell receptor beta chains came from one sample sequenced in a study of T cell changes during pregnancy in multiple sclerosis. TCRdb's copy holds only in-frame clones and misses some; the assay was immunoSEQ multiplex PCR. The data show around 48,000 clones, almost 95% seen once. Sequencing was performed on CD4+ T cells from peripheral blood mononuclear cells, taken in the third trimester of pregnancy. These receptor sequences come from a female donor with multiple sclerosis, enrolled in a pregnancy study.

The chain carries TRBV30 and TRBJ2-1; D not certain. This CDR3 comprises 13 residues. From germline, CDR1 is GTSNPN and CDR2 SVGIG (reference sequence). Trimming stripped 0 bases from V and 5 bases from J, with 8 bases between. CDR3: CAWSVDGDNEQFF. CDR3 nucleotide sequence: TGTGCCTGGAGTGTAGACGGAGACAATGAGCAGTTCTTC.

The V call is TRBV19, the J call TRBJ2-7; D not certain. The germline CDR1 and CDR2 sequences are LNHDA and SQIVND (reference sequence). V lost 3 bases and J lost 0, with 9 bases in between. The length of the CDR3 is 14 residues. The CDR3 protein is CASSMRLDSYEQYF. The DNA for the CDR3 is TGTGCCAGTAGTATGCGGTTAGACTCCTACGAGCAGTACTTC.

This sequence joins TRBV19 and TRBJ2-1; TRBD2 matches at 7 bases. This CDR3 has 15 residues. The V gene's germline CDR1 is LNHDA and CDR2 SQIVND (reference sequence). Trimming removed 4 bases from V and 9 bases from J; junction bases left unmatched: 12. In nucleotides, the CDR3 is TGTGCCAGTAGTACCGCCCTCACTAGCGAGCTTGAGCAGTTCTTC. Protein product: CASSTALTSELEQFF. Looking up the rest from reference TRBV19 and TRBJ2-1 gives the full variable domain: DGGITQSPKYLFRKEGQNVTLSCEQNLNHDAMYWYRQDPGQGLRLIYYSQIVNDFQKGDIAEGYSVSREKKESFPLTVTSAQKNPTAFYLCASSTALTSELEQFFGPGTRLTVL.

V gene TRBV28 combines with J gene TRBJ1-2, with D hard to call. The V gene lost 6 bases and the J gene lost 2 bases, with 10 bases spanning the gap. CDR1 and CDR2 (germline): MDHEN, SYDVKM. This CDR3 spans 13 amino acids. CDR3 coding DNA: TGTGCCAGCAGCTTCTATCTGAACTATGGCTACACCTTC. Protein: CASSFYLNYGYTF.

V gene TRBV6-1 combines with J gene TRBJ1-1; TRBD1 matches at 7 bases. The CDR3 loop spans 13 amino acids. V shed 4 bases, J shed 7 bases, and the junction held 6 bases outside the gene matches. Germline V gene data show CDR1 as MNHNS and CDR2 as SASEGT. The CDR3 DNA is TGTGCCAGCAGTGTGCACAGGGGCCTTGAAGCTTTCTTT. The encoded protein is CASSVHRGLEAFF.

This rearrangement joins TRBV4-1 to TRBJ2-7; D perhaps matches TRBD1 (6 bases). The CDR3 is 16 residues long. V gave up 4 bases and J gave up 0 bases, with 16 bases separating them. CDR1 is MGHRA and CDR2 is YSYEKL in the germline V gene. The CDR3 DNA is TGCGCCAGCAGCCGAGAAACAGGGCAGTTCTCCTACGAGCAGTACTTC. Encoded protein: CASSRETGQFSYEQYF.

This chain joins TRBV9 and TRBJ2-6; TRBD2 is a possible D gene (6 bases). This CDR3 region has 16 residues. Trimming cost V 7 bases and J 0 bases, with 14 bases left between them. Germline CDR1 reads SGDLS; CDR2 reads YYNGEE. The CDR3 spells CASSGTLSSGANVLTF. The CDR3 nucleotides are TGTGCCAGCTCCGGGACTCTAAGCTCTGGGGCCAACGTCCTGACTTTC.

The V call is TRBV28, the J call TRBJ2-3; 7 nucleotides align to TRBD2. V was pared by 4 bases and J by 2 bases, with 9 bases of the junction left unmatched. The germline gives CDR1 MDHEN, CDR2 SYDVKM. The CDR3 covers 16 residues. Here the CDR3 DNA reads TGTGCCAGCAGTTCAGTGGCTAGCGGAAACACAGATACGCAGTATTTT. It is translated as CASSSVASGNTDTQYF.

V usage is TRBV14 and J usage is TRBJ1-5; D is possibly TRBD1 (5 bases). This CDR3 contains 13 residues. Looked up from germline, CDR1 is SGHDN and CDR2 is FVKESK. Trimming stripped 4 bases from V and 2 bases from J, with 6 bases between. Here the CDR3 reads CASSLTGNQPQHF. The CDR3 DNA reads TGTGCCAGCAGCCTGACAGGCAATCAGCCCCAGCATTTT.

The genes are TRBV11-1 and TRBJ1-1; no reliable D call. V lost 0 bases to trimming and J lost 11 bases, with 16 bases between them. This CDR3 spans 14 amino acids. The germline V gene encodes CDR1 SGHAT and CDR2 FQDESV (reference sequence). In DNA form, the CDR3 reads TGTGCCAGCAGCTTAGCGCGCTCGGTCGGGATGGCTTTCTTT. Encoded protein: CASSLARSVGMAFF.

This clone occurred once. This chain joins TRBV11-1 and TRBJ2-7; 7 bases map to TRBD1. V shed 5 bases and J 0 bases; nucleotides not matched to a gene: 4. Germline loops: CDR1 SGHAT, CDR2 FQDESV (reference sequence). This CDR3 spans 14 amino acids. In DNA, the CDR3 is TGTGCCAGCAGCGCCCGGGACAGCTCCTACGAGCAGTACTTC. It specifies CASSARDSSYEQYF.

The chain combines TRBV7-9 with TRBJ2-1, with 13 bases matching TRBD2. J gave up 7 bases and V 5 bases, and 5 bases lay outside the gene matches. The CDR3 extends over 15 amino acids. CDR1 and CDR2 (germline): SEHNR, FQNEAQ (reference sequence). CDR3 protein: CASSPLAGGPNEQFF. The DNA for the CDR3 is TGTGCCAGCAGCCCACTAGCGGGAGGGCCTAATGAGCAGTTCTTC.

The chain recombines TRBV9 with TRBJ2-3; TRBD2 matches at 9 bases. Germline CDR1 reads SGDLS; CDR2 reads YYNGEE. Unmatched junction bases numbered 4, after V lost 4 bases and J lost 4 bases. This CDR3 is 14 amino acids long. For the CDR3, the DNA is TGTGCCAGCAGCCCCCGGACTAGCGCAGATACGCAGTATTTT. Protein sequence: CASSPRTSADTQYF.